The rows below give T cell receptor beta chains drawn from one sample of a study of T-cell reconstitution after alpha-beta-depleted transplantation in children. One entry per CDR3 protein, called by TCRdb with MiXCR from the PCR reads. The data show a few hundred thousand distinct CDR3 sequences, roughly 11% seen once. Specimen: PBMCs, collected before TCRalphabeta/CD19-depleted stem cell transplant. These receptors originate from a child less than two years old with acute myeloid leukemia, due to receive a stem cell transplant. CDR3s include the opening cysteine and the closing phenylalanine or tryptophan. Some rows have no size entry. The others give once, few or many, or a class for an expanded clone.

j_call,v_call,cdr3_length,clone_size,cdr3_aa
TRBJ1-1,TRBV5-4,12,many,CASSTGHTEAFF
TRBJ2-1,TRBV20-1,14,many,CSVGGGLGNGEQFF
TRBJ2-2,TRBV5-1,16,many,CASSLGGQGASGELFF
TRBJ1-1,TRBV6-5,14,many,CASSYSTGATEAFF
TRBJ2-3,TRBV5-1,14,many,CASSLRLAGDTQYF
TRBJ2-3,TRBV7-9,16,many,CASSLLPSGKVDTQYF
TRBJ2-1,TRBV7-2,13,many,CASSLYGNNEQFF
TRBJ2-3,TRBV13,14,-,CASRLAGTSDTQYF
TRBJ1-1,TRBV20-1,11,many,CSARPNTEAFF
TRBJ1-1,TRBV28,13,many,CASSAPENTEAFF
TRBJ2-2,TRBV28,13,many,CASKRGGTGELFF
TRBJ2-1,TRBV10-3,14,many,CAISRGISYNEQFF
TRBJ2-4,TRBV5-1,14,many,CASSLDITKNIQYF
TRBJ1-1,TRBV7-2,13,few,CASSVIGSTEAFF
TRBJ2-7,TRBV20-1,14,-,CSTRDGRQSYEQYF
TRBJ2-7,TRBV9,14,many,CASSVGTSGSEQYF
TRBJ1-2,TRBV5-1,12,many,CASSLGQGGYTF
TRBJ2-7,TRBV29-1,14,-,CSVRPGQSSYEQYF
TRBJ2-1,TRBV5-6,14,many,CASSSPTGINEQFF
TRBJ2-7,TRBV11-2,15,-,CASSPSTATAYEQYF
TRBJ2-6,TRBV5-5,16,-,CASSVTYFSGANVLTF
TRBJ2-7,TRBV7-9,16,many,CASSRRRTSGLYEQYF
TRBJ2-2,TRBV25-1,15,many,CASSSGTGGTGELFF
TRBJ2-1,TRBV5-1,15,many,CASSLESNRAPGKFF
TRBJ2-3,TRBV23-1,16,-,CASSQLSGENTDTQYF
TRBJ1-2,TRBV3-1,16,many,CASSQAAGGGLYGYTF
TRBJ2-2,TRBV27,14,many,CASTPGPNTGELFF
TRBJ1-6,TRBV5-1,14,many,CASSLDGYNSPLHF
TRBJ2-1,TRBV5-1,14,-,CASSWTSANNEQFF
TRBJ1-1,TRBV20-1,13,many,CSAPNFGLGEAFF
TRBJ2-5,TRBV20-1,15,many,CSARDNTGAQETQYF
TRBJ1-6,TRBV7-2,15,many,CASSSRTAYNSPLHF
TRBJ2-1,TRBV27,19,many,CASSTDLRLAGGSYNEQFF
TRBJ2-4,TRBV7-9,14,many,CASSIPGRANIQYF
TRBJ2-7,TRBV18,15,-,CASSQSQGTHLEQYF
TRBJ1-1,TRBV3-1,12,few,CASSQSHTEAFF
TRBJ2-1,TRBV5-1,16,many,CASSLGRGGIYNEQFF
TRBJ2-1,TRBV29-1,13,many,CSGRGDWYNEQFF
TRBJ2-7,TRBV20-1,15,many,CSASGGTSGTYEQYF
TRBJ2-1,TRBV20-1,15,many,CSALMWVFSYNEQFF